Presented here are 21 T cell receptor beta chains from one specimen sequenced in a study of pediatric ulcerative colitis. Rectal tissue came from one to two pinch biopsies taken at colonoscopy. Only in-frame clones appear in the TCRdb table, and some are missing; sequencing was by immunoSEQ multiplex PCR. The sample contains approximately 40,000 clones, 75% of which appear only once. Material: gut tissue. Receptor source: a boy aged 5-17 years with severe ulcerative colitis.

This clone is medium-sized within its sample. The J gene is TRBJ2-7, the V gene TRBV7-9; 7 nucleotides match TRBD1. The germline gives CDR1 SEHNR, CDR2 FQNEAQ (reference sequence). V lost 0 bases and J lost 6; bases outside the gene matches: 5. This CDR3 comprises 14 residues. The CDR3 region is CASSLAGTGVEQYF. As DNA, the CDR3 is TGTGCCAGCAGCTTAGCGGGCACAGGGGTCGAGCAGTACTTC.

V usage is TRBV6-5 and J usage is TRBJ2-3, with D uncertain. The ends were cut back, 3 bases at V and 7 bases at J, with 8 bases in the middle. Germline CDR1 is MNHEY and CDR2 is SVGAGI. CDR3 length: 12 amino acids. The CDR3 DNA sequence: TGTGCCAGCAGTTATGGCCAAAATACGCAGTATTTT. Translating it yields CASSYGQNTQYF.

This clone was picked up a small number of times. This sequence joins TRBV30 and TRBJ1-3; D gene unclear. Trimming shortened V by 2 bases and J by 1 base, and 3 bases separated the two germline ends. CDR1 is GTSNPN, CDR2 SVGIG, per germline (reference sequence). The CDR3 covers 12 residues. CDR3 sequence reads: CAWSPSGNTIYF. The CDR3 region has the DNA TGTGCCTGGAGTCCTTCTGGAAACACCATATATTTT.

This clone was recorded once. The rearrangement links TRBV7-2 to TRBJ1-2; D not resolved. Germline assignment: CDR1 SGHTA and CDR2 FQGNSA. There are 15 residues in the CDR3. The V end lost 5 bases, the J end lost 0 bases, and 13 bases lay between the germline ends. In DNA, the CDR3 is TGTGCCAGCAGCCAAACGGGCATGCCTAACTATGGCTACACCTTC. The encoded protein is CASSQTGMPNYGYTF.

The V and J genes are TRBV2 and TRBJ1-5, with 8 bases fitting TRBD1. The CDR3 covers 15 residues. V was pared by 2 bases and J by 7 bases, with 7 bases of the junction left unmatched. Looked up from germline, CDR1 is SNHLY and CDR2 is FYNNEI. Written as DNA, the CDR3 is TGTGCCAGCAGTGAACGGGCAGGGGGCGGACAGCCCCAGCATTTT. Its protein product is CASSERAGGGQPQHF.

This clone was seen only a few times. This chain connects TRBV5-1 to TRBJ1-3, with D tentatively TRBD1 (5 bases). The germline CDR1 and CDR2 sequences are SGHRS and YFSETQ. The CDR3 covers 13 residues. The V and J ends lost 5 bases and 4 bases respectively, with 10 bases between them. CDR3: CASSSGGGNTIYF. The CDR3 DNA reads TGCGCCAGCAGTTCTGGGGGAGGAAACACCATATATTTT.

The CDR3 DNA is TGTGCCAGCAGTTTAACACAGCGCTCTGGAAACACCATATATTTT. Amino acid sequence: CASSLTQRSGNTIYF. This sequence joins TRBV28 and TRBJ1-3; D ambiguous. The germline V and J ends were trimmed by 2 bases and 0 bases, with 8 bases remaining between them. The CDR3 covers 15 residues. Germline values: CDR1 MDHEN, CDR2 SYDVKM.

This chain uses TRBV6-4 with TRBJ1-5; no clear D. Trimming shortened V by 4 bases and J by 4 bases, and 8 bases separated the two germline ends. This CDR3 comprises 13 residues. CDR1 and CDR2 from the germline V gene are MRHNA and SNTAGT. CDR3 sequence (DNA): TGTGCCAGCAGTGCGTCAGCAAATCAGCCCCAGCATTTT. The encoded protein is CASSASANQPQHF.

The gene calls are TRBV9 and TRBJ2-5; 8 bases match TRBD1. CDR3 size: 16 residues. V shed 4 bases and J 2 bases; nucleotides not matched to a gene: 10. The germline V gene has CDR1 SGDLS and CDR2 YYNGEE. CDR3 protein: CASSPRTGIRQETQYF. In DNA, the CDR3 is TGTGCCAGCAGCCCAAGGACAGGGATTAGACAAGAGACCCAGTACTTC. Full variable domain (rest looked up from reference TRBV9 and TRBJ2-5): DSGVTQTPKHLITATGQRVTLRCSPRSGDLSVYWYQQSLDQGLQFLIQYYNGEERAKGNILERFSAQQFPDLHSELNLSSLELGDSALYFCASSPRTGIRQETQYFGPGTRLLVL.

In its sample, this clone was seen a few times. The genes are TRBV30 and TRBJ2-2; D unclear. Germline V gene sequence: CDR1 GTSNPN, CDR2 SVGIG (reference sequence). This CDR3 contains 15 residues. V dropped 1 base and J dropped 1 base, with 10 bases sitting between them. The CDR3, as DNA: TGTGCCTGGAGTGGGGTTCACAGGAACACCGGGGAGCTGTTTTTT. Protein sequence: CAWSGVHRNTGELFF.

This chain links TRBV4-1 with TRBJ2-1, with 10 bases lining up with TRBD1. The V and J ends lost 0 bases and 0 bases, in that order; junction bases with no gene match: 8. There are 19 residues in the CDR3. The germline V gene has CDR1 MGHRA and CDR2 YSYEKL. This CDR3 reads CASSQEGTGALSSYNEQFF. The CDR3 DNA follows: TGCGCCAGCAGCCAAGAAGGGACAGGGGCCCTAAGCTCCTACAATGAGCAGTTCTTC.

The chain has TRBV29-1 and TRBJ2-7; D is uncertain. The CDR3 totals 12 residues. The germline CDR1 and CDR2 sequences are SQVTM and ANQGSEA. Trimming stripped 2 bases from V and 3 bases from J, with 8 bases between. CDR3 DNA sequence: TGCAGCGTTGAACAGTTCGGCTACGAGCAGTACTTC. Translating it yields CSVEQFGYEQYF.

This chain uses TRBV2 with TRBJ2-7, with 8 bases identical to TRBD2. The trim removed 6 bases at V and 0 bases at J, leaving 7 bases unmatched. CDR3 length: 15 amino acids. CDR1 is SNHLY, CDR2 FYNNEI, per germline. CDR3 sequence reads: CASRGRGGLSYEQYF. For the CDR3, the DNA is TGTGCCAGCAGAGGCCGCGGGGGGCTCTCCTACGAGCAGTACTTC. Complete variable domain (other parts from reference TRBV2 and TRBJ2-7): EPEVTQTPSHQVTQMGQEVILRCVPISNHLYFYWYRQILGQKVEFLVSFYNNEISEKSEIFDDQFSVERPDGSNFTLKIRSTKLEDSAMYFCASRGRGGLSYEQYFGPGTRLTVT.

This clone was detected a few times. The rearrangement links TRBV6-5 to TRBJ1-3; the D is unclear. The CDR3 extends over 16 amino acids. Germline V gene lookup returns CDR1 MNHEY and CDR2 SVGAGI. Trimming shortened V by 2 bases and J by 4 bases, and 15 bases separated the two germline ends. The CDR3: CASSYSRASKGNTIYF. The CDR3 region has the DNA TGTGCCAGCAGTTACAGCCGGGCCTCGAAAGGAAACACCATATATTTT.

CDR3 in DNA: TGTGCCAGCAGTGCGGGACTGCAAGAGACCCAGTACTTC. Protein sequence: CASSAGLQETQYF. This sequence joins TRBV27 and TRBJ2-5, with D possibly being TRBD2 (6 bases). Germline V CDR1 and CDR2: MNHEY, SMNVEV (reference sequence). The ends were cut back, 5 bases at V and 2 bases at J, with 9 bases in the middle. The CDR3 contains 13 residues.

The chain is built from TRBV27 and TRBJ2-7, with D perhaps matching TRBD1 (6 bases). V lost 1 base, J lost 3 bases, and 10 bases lay in between. Per the germline V gene, CDR1 is MNHEY and CDR2 is SMNVEV (reference sequence). There are 14 residues in the CDR3. CDR3 amino acids: CASSLFGQNYEQYF. The CDR3 bases are TGTGCCAGCAGTTTATTCGGACAGAACTACGAGCAGTACTTC.

This clone occurred once. The chain employs TRBV6-1 and TRBJ2-2; TRBD2 agrees at 8 bases. The CDR3 sequence is 16 residues long. The germline V gene encodes CDR1 MNHNS and CDR2 SASEGT. The V segment lost 4 bases and the J segment 0 bases; nucleotides outside the gene matches: 4. CDR3: CASSVKAGANTGELFF. As DNA, the CDR3 is TGTGCCAGCAGTGTAAAAGCGGGGGCGAACACCGGGGAGCTGTTTTTT.

The chain is built from TRBV18 and TRBJ1-5; TRBD1 agrees at 10 bases. Germline trimming cut 5 bases from V and 2 bases from J; bases unmatched to any gene: 6. Germline CDR1 is KGHSH and CDR2 is LQKENI. CDR3 size: 16 residues. For the CDR3, the DNA is TGTGCCAGCTCATCAACCGGGACAGGGGGCAATCAGCCCCAGCATTTT. Protein sequence: CASSSTGTGGNQPQHF.

CDR3: CAISEGGGALLYNEQFF. Here the CDR3 DNA reads TGTGCCATCAGTGAAGGTGGGGGGGCCCTCTTATACAATGAGCAGTTCTTC. The rearrangement links TRBV10-3 to TRBJ2-1; D perhaps matches TRBD2 (7 bases). With 3 bases removed from V and 4 bases from J, the gap between germline ends came to 19 bases. This CDR3 has 17 residues. Germline V gene lookup returns CDR1 ENHRY and CDR2 SYGVKD.

J is TRBJ1-6 and V is TRBV19, with 7 bases fitting TRBD1. Germline assignment: CDR1 LNHDA and CDR2 SQIVND (reference sequence). The CDR3 is 14 residues long. V lost 5 bases, J lost 8 bases, and 6 bases stayed unmatched. CDR3 coding DNA: TGTGCCAGTAGTTCGACAGGGATGGATTCACCCCTCCACTTT. It encodes CASSSTGMDSPLHF. Drawing the rest from reference TRBV19 and TRBJ1-6, the complete variable domain is DGGITQSPKYLFRKEGQNVTLSCEQNLNHDAMYWYRQDPGQGLRLIYYSQIVNDFQKGDIAEGYSVSREKKESFPLTVTSAQKNPTAFYLCASSSTGMDSPLHFGNGTRLTVT.

This chain joins TRBV30 and TRBJ1-2; 8 positions agree with TRBD1. The CDR3 consists of 11 residues. Germline CDR1 and CDR2: GTSNPN and SVGIG (reference sequence). V lost 5 bases, J lost 8 bases, and 4 bases stayed unmatched. The CDR3 DNA sequence: TGTGCCTGGCAGGGGGCGGGAGGCTACACCTTC. Amino acid sequence: CAWQGAGGYTF.